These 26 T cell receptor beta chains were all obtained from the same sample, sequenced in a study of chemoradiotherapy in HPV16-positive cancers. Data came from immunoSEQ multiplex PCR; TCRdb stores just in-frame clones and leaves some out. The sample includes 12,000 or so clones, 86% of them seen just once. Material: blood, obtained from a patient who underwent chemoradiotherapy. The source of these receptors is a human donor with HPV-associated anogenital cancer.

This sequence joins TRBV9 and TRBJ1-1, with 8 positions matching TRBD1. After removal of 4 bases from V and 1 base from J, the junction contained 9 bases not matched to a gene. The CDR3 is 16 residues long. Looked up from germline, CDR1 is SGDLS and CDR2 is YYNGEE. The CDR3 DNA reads TGTGCCAGCAGCCCCTCAGGGGGCTTAAGGAACACTGAAGCTTTCTTT. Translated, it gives CASSPSGGLRNTEAFF.

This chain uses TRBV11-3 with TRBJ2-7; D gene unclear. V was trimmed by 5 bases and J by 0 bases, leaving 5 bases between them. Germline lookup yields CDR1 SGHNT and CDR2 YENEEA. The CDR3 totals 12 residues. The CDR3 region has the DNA TGTGCCAGCAGCGGAAACTCCTACGAGCAGTACTTC. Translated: CASSGNSYEQYF.

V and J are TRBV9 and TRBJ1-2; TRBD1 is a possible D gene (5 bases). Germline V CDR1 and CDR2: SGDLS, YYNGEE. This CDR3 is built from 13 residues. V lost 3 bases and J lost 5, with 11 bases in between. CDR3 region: CASSAAGGYGYTF. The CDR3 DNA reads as TGTGCCAGCAGCGCGGCCGGGGGTTATGGCTACACCTTC.

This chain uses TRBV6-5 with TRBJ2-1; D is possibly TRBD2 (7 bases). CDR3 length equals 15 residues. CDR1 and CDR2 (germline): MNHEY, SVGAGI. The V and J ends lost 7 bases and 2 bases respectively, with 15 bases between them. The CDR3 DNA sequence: TGTGCCAGCACCTTTTCGGGGGGCCCCTACAATGAGCAGTTCTTC. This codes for CASTFSGGPYNEQFF.

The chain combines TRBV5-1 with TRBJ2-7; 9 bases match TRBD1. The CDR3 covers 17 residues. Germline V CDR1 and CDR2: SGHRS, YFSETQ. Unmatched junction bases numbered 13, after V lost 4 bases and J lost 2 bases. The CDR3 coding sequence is TGCGCCAGCAGCCCGGACAGGGGCTTCGTCCAAACCTACGAGCAGTACTTC. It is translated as CASSPDRGFVQTYEQYF.

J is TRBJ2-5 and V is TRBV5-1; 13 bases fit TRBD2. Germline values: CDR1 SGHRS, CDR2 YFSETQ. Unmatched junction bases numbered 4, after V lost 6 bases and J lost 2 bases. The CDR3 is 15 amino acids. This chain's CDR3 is CASKGTSGVQETQYF. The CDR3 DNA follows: TGCGCCAGCAAAGGGACTAGCGGGGTACAAGAGACCCAGTACTTC. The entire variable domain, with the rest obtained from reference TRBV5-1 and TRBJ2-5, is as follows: KAGVTQTPRYLIKTRGQQVTLSCSPISGHRSVSWYQQTPGQGLQFLFEYFSETQRNKGNFPGRFSGRQFSNSRSEMNVSTLELGDSALYLCASKGTSGVQETQYFGPGTRLLVL.

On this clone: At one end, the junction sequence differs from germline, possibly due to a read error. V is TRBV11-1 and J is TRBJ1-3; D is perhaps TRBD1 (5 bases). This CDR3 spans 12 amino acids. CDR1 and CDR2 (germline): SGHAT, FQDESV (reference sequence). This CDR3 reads CASSSYLGDAVF. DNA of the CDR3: TGTGCCAGCAGCTCCTACCTGGGGGATGCGGTTTTT.

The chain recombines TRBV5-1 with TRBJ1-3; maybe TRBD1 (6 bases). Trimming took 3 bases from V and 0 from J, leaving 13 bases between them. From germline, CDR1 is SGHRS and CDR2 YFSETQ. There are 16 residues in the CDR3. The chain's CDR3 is CASSYSDRSSGNTIYF. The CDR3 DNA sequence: TGCGCCAGCAGCTATTCCGACAGGAGCTCTGGAAACACCATATATTTT.

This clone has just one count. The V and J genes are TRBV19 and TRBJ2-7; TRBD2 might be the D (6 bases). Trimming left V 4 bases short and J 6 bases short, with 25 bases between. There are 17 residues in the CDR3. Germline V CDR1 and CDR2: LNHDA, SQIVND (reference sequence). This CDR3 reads CASSTQASGPRGIEQYF. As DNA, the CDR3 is TGTGCCAGTAGTACCCAAGCTTCGGGACCGCGCGGGATCGAGCAGTACTTC.

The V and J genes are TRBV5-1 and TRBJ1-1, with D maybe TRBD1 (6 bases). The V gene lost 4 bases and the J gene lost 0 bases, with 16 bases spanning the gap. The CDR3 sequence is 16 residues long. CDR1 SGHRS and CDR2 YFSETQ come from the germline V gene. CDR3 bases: TGCGCCAGCAGCCGAGGAGGGGGGGCGGTGAACACTGAAGCTTTCTTT. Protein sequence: CASSRGGGAVNTEAFF.

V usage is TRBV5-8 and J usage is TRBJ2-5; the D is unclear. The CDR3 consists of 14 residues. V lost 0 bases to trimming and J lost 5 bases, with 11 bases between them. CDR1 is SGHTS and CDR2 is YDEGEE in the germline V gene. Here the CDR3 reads CASSLAPPLETQYF. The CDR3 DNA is TGTGCCAGCAGCTTGGCCCCCCCATTGGAGACCCAGTACTTC.

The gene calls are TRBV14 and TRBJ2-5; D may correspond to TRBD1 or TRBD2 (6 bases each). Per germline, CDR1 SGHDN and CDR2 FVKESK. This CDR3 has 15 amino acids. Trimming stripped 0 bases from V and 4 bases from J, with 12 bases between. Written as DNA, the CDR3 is TGTGCCAGCAGCCAAGAACGGGGGCGACGAGAGACCCAGTACTTC. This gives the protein CASSQERGRRETQYF.

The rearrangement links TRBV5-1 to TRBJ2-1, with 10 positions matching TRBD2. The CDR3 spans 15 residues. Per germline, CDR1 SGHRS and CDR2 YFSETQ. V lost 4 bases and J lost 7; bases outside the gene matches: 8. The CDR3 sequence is CASSERGGKKNEQFF. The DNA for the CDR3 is TGCGCCAGCAGCGAGCGGGGGGGCAAGAAAAATGAGCAGTTCTTC.

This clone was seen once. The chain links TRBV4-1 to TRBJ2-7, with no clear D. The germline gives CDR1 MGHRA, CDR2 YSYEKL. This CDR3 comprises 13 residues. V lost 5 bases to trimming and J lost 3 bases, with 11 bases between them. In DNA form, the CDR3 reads TGCGCCAGCAGCTATACGGATTTCTACGAGCAGTACTTC. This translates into CASSYTDFYEQYF.

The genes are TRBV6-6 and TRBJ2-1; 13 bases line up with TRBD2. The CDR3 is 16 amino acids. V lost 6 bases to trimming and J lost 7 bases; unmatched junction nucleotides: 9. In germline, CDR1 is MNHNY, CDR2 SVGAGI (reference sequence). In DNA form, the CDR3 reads TGTGCCAGCAGACAACTAGCGGGGGGGACCAAAAATGAGCAGTTCTTC. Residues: CASRQLAGGTKNEQFF.

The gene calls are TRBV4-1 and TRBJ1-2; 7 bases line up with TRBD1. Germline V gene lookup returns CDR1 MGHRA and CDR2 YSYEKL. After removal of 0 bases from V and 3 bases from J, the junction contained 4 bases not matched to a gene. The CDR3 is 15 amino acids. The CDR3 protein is CASSQEGTAHYGYTF. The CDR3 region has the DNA TGCGCCAGCAGCCAAGAAGGGACAGCCCACTATGGCTACACCTTC.

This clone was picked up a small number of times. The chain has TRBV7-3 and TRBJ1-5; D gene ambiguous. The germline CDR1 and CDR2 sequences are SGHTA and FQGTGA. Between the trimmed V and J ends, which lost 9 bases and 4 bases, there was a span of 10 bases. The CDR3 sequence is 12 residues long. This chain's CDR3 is CASTLGNQPQHF. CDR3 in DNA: TGTGCCAGTACGTTAGGGAATCAGCCCCAGCATTTT.

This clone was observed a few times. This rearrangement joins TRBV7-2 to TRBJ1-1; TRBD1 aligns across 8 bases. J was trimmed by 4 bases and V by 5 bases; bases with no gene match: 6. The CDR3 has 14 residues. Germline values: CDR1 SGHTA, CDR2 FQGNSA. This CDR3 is CASSLPTGATEAFF. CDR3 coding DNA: TGTGCCAGCAGCCTCCCGACAGGGGCCACTGAAGCTTTCTTT. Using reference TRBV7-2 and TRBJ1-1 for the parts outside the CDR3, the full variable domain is GAGVSQSPSNKVTEKGKDVELRCDPISGHTALYWYRQSLGQGLEFLIYFQGNSAPDKSGLPSDRFSAERTGGSVSTLTIQRTQQEDSAVYLCASSLPTGATEAFFGQGTRLTVV.

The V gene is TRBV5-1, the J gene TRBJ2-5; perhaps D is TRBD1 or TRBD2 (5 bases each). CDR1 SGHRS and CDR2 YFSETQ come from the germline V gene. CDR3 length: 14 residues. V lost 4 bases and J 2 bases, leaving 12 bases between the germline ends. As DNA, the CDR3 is TGCGCCAGCAGCGGGGGAGAGGGACAAGAGACCCAGTACTTC. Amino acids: CASSGGEGQETQYF.

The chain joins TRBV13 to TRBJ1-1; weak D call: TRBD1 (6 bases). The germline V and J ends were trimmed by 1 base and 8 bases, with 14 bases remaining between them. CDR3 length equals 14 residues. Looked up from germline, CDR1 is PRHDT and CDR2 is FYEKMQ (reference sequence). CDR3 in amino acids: CASSLEGGGFEAFF. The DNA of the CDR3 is TGTGCCAGCAGCTTAGAGGGGGGTGGTTTCGAAGCTTTCTTT. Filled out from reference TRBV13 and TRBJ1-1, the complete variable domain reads AAGVIQSPRHLIKEKRETATLKCYPIPRHDTVYWYQQGPGQDPQFLISFYEKMQSDKGSIPDRFSAQQFSDYHSELNMSSLELGDSALYFCASSLEGGGFEAFFGQGTRLTVV.

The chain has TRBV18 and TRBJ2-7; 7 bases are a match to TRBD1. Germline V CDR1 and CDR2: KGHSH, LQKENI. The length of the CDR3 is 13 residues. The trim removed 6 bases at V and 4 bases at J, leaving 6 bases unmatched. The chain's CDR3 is CASSLKQGYEQYF. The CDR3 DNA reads TGTGCCAGCTCCCTCAAACAGGGGTACGAGCAGTACTTC.

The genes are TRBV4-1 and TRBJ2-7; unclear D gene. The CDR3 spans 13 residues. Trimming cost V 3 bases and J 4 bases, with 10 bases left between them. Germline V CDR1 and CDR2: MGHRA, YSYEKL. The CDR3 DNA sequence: TGCGCCAGCAGCCATGGACCTTTATACGAGCAGTACTTC. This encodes CASSHGPLYEQYF.

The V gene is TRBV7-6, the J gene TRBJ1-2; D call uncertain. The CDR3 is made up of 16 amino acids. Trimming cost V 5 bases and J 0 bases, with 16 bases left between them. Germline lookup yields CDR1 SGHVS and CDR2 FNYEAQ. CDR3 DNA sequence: TGTGCCAGCAGCCCACAAAATCGTTTAGCTAACTATGGCTACACCTTC. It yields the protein CASSPQNRLANYGYTF.

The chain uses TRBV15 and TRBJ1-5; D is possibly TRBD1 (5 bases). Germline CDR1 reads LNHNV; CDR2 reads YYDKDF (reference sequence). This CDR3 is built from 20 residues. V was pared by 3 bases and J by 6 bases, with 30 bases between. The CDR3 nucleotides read TGTGCCACCAGCAGTTCCGAATTAGTACCGGGACTCAAGGAGGGTCAGCCCCAGCATTTT. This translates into CATSSSELVPGLKEGQPQHF.

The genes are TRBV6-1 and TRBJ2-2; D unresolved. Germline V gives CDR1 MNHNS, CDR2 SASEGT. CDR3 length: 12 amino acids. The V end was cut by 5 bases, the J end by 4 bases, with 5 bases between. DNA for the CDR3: TGTGCCAGCAGTAAAACCACCGGGGAGCTGTTTTTT. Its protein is CASSKTTGELFF.

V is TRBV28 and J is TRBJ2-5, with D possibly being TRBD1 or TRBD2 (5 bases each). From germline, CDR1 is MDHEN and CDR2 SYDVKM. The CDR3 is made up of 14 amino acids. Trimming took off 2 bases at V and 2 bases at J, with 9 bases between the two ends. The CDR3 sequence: CASSLVGGQETQYF. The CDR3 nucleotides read TGTGCCAGCAGTTTAGTTGGGGGACAAGAGACCCAGTACTTC.